A single sample gave rise to the 27 T cell receptor beta chains below, sequenced in a study of T cell responses to AZD1222 COVID-19 vaccine. Clones were sequenced by immunoSEQ multiplex PCR, and TCRdb holds only the in-frame ones, with some missing. Counted here are 130,000 or so clones, around 92% occurring once; the ten biggest clones make up 2.5% to 3%. This sample comprised peripheral blood, obtained on day 0 of AZD1222 vaccination. The source is an adult in good health.

The chain joins TRBV4-2 to TRBJ2-6, with D uncertain. Per germline, CDR1 LGHNA and CDR2 YNFKEQ. CDR3 length equals 16 residues. V dropped 5 bases and J dropped 0 bases, with 11 bases sitting between them. As DNA, the CDR3 is TGTGCCAGCAGCGCAGAAGGCCTCTCTGGGGCCAACGTCCTGACTTTC. It specifies CASSAEGLSGANVLTF.

The V and J genes are TRBV6-4 and TRBJ2-1; D tentatively fits TRBD1 or TRBD2 (5 bases each). V was cut by 2 bases and J by 8 bases, with 10 bases left in between. Germline V lookup: CDR1 MRHNA, CDR2 SNTAGT. The CDR3 covers 13 residues. CDR3 in amino acids: CASSDRDGDEQFF. CDR3 DNA: TGTGCCAGCAGTGACAGGGACGGCGATGAGCAGTTCTTC.

This clone was observed a few times. The V gene is TRBV5-5, the J gene TRBJ1-5; D gene uncertain. The germline V gene encodes CDR1 SGHKS and CDR2 YYEKEE (reference sequence). The CDR3 has 15 residues. Trimming took 0 bases from V and 0 from J, leaving 7 bases between them. For the CDR3, the DNA is TGTGCCAGCAGCTTGGAGGGTGTTAGCAATCAGCCCCAGCATTTT. It yields the protein CASSLEGVSNQPQHF.

The V gene is TRBV25-1, the J gene TRBJ1-6; possibly TRBD1 for D (6 bases). The CDR3 length is 15 residues. The V gene lost 3 bases and the J gene lost 7 bases, with 13 bases spanning the gap. Germline V CDR1 and CDR2: MGHDK, SYGVNS. The CDR3 DNA follows: TGTGCCAGCAGTGACCCCAAGGGGGACAATTCACCCCTCCACTTT. Protein: CASSDPKGDNSPLHF.

This clone appeared once. CDR3 in amino acids: CASSGQTYEQYF. The CDR3 DNA reads as TGTGCCAGCAGCGGGCAAACCTACGAGCAGTACTTC. The chain has TRBV7-9 and TRBJ2-7; unclear D gene. CDR1 is SEHNR and CDR2 is FQNEAQ in the germline V gene (reference sequence). This CDR3 region has 12 residues. Trimming shortened V by 5 bases and J by 2 bases, and 7 bases separated the two germline ends.

CDR3 amino acids: CASRIGGTEAFF. The CDR3 nucleotides are TGTGCCAGTAGGATCGGGGGAACTGAAGCTTTCTTT. The rearrangement uses TRBV19 and TRBJ1-1, with D tentatively TRBD1 (5 bases). Germline V lookup: CDR1 LNHDA, CDR2 SQIVND (reference sequence). This CDR3 spans 12 amino acids. Trimming took 6 bases from V and 5 from J, leaving 10 bases between them.

This sequence joins TRBV19 and TRBJ2-5; no clear D. CDR1 and CDR2 from the germline V gene are LNHDA and SQIVND (reference sequence). The CDR3 is 13 amino acids. The V end lost 3 bases, the J end lost 0 bases, and 5 bases lay between the germline ends. CDR3 protein: CASSMTDQETQYF. The CDR3 coding sequence is TGTGCCAGTAGTATGACGGACCAAGAGACCCAGTACTTC.

The chain joins TRBV13 to TRBJ2-7, with 7 positions matching TRBD2. CDR3 length: 14 amino acids. V was clipped by 6 bases and J by 7 bases; unmatched bases: 12. Germline CDR1 is PRHDT and CDR2 is FYEKMQ (reference sequence). CDR3: CASSSLGAGEEQYF. The CDR3 region has the DNA TGTGCCAGCAGTTCCCTTGGGGCGGGGGAAGAGCAGTACTTC.

The V and J genes are TRBV29-1 and TRBJ2-7; 8 nucleotides line up with TRBD2. This CDR3 spans 13 amino acids. Germline CDR1 is SQVTM and CDR2 is ANQGSEA. The V and J ends lost 5 bases and 5 bases, in that order; junction bases with no gene match: 8. The CDR3 protein is CSVIPGGRNEQYF. The CDR3 DNA reads TGCAGCGTTATTCCGGGAGGGAGGAACGAGCAGTACTTC.

This rearrangement joins TRBV7-2 to TRBJ2-3; D is perhaps TRBD2 (5 bases). The CDR3 extends over 13 amino acids. Germline CDR1 and CDR2: SGHTA and FQGNSA. V was trimmed by 5 bases and J by 2 bases, leaving 8 bases between them. In DNA, the CDR3 is TGTGCCAGCAGCCCCGGACTCACAGATACGCAGTATTTT. It translates to CASSPGLTDTQYF. Drawing the rest from reference TRBV7-2 and TRBJ2-3, the complete variable domain is GAGVSQSPSNKVTEKGKDVELRCDPISGHTALYWYRQSLGQGLEFLIYFQGNSAPDKSGLPSDRFSAERTGGSVSTLTIQRTQQEDSAVYLCASSPGLTDTQYFGPGTRLTVL.

The J gene is TRBJ2-1, the V gene TRBV2; D is uncertain. Germline CDR1 and CDR2: SNHLY and FYNNEI. Trimming removed 3 bases from V and 7 bases from J, with 13 bases in between. The CDR3 spans 14 residues. The CDR3 coding sequence is TGTGCCAGCAGTGAGGAATTTTGGGATAATGAGCAGTTCTTC. Protein product: CASSEEFWDNEQFF.

The rearrangement uses TRBV14 and TRBJ1-1; possible D gene TRBD1, 5 bases. V lost 0 bases and J 9 bases, leaving 8 bases between the germline ends. This CDR3 is 12 amino acids long. Germline lookup yields CDR1 SGHDN and CDR2 FVKESK. CDR3 sequence: CASSQDWGKAFF. CDR3 sequence (DNA): TGTGCCAGCAGCCAAGATTGGGGGAAAGCTTTCTTT.

This clone has a handful of counts. The V and J genes are TRBV7-2 and TRBJ2-5; D gene unclear. With 5 bases removed from V and 2 bases from J, the gap between germline ends came to 9 bases. The CDR3 sequence is 13 residues long. From germline, CDR1 is SGHTA and CDR2 FQGNSA. CDR3 bases: TGTGCCAGCAGCACCACTCCACAAGAGACCCAGTACTTC. The encoded protein is CASSTTPQETQYF.

V gene TRBV10-3 combines with J gene TRBJ2-7, with 7 bases that match TRBD1. The junction had 7 bases not matched to a gene; V was cut back by 8 bases and J by 0 bases. The CDR3 has 14 residues. Germline CDR1 ENHRY, CDR2 SYGVKD. The chain's CDR3 is CAIGDRDSSYEQYF. CDR3 DNA: TGTGCCATCGGCGACCGGGACAGCTCCTACGAGCAGTACTTC.

J is TRBJ2-6 and V is TRBV28; 9 bases line up with TRBD1. V lost 3 bases, J lost 0 bases, and 9 bases stayed unmatched. Germline CDR1 and CDR2: MDHEN and SYDVKM. This CDR3 contains 19 residues. The CDR3 here is CASSFRPGTGRSGANVLTF. The DNA for the CDR3 is TGTGCCAGCAGTTTCCGCCCCGGGACAGGGCGCTCTGGGGCCAACGTCCTGACTTTC.

V usage is TRBV4-2 and J usage is TRBJ1-2, with 7 nucleotides matching TRBD1. The CDR3 covers 14 residues. With 0 bases clipped from V and 8 bases from J, the junction kept 6 bases outside the gene matches. Germline V gives CDR1 LGHNA, CDR2 YNFKEQ. Here the CDR3 reads CASSQDRGGWGYTF. Here the CDR3 DNA reads TGTGCCAGCAGCCAAGATCGAGGGGGCTGGGGCTACACCTTC.

CDR3 bases: TGTGCCAGCAGCTCAGGGACTAGCGGGTCCGCCCGATCCAATGAGCAGTTCTTC. Residues: CASSSGTSGSARSNEQFF. The V and J genes are TRBV11-2 and TRBJ2-1, with TRBD2 matching over 12 bases. Trimming removed 4 bases from V and 6 bases from J; junction bases left unmatched: 13. This CDR3 has 18 amino acids. Per the germline V gene, CDR1 is SGHAT and CDR2 is FQNNGV.

The rearrangement uses TRBV2 and TRBJ2-7, with D maybe TRBD2 (6 bases). Germline CDR1 and CDR2: SNHLY and FYNNEI. The CDR3 sequence is 13 residues long. With 6 bases removed from V and 2 bases from J, the gap between germline ends came to 11 bases. DNA for the CDR3: TGTGCCAGCAGCCTCGGGAGAGCCTACGAGCAGTACTTC. Translated: CASSLGRAYEQYF.

V and J are TRBV2 and TRBJ2-2, with D perhaps TRBD2 (5 bases). CDR3 size: 16 residues. V lost 1 base and J lost 0, with 9 bases in between. Per the germline V gene, CDR1 is SNHLY and CDR2 is FYNNEI. CDR3 region: CASSEGSGSNTGELFF. CDR3 DNA: TGTGCCAGCAGTGAAGGCAGCGGCTCGAACACCGGGGAGCTGTTTTTT. The variable domain in full, completed from reference TRBV2 and TRBJ2-2, reads EPEVTQTPSHQVTQMGQEVILRCVPISNHLYFYWYRQILGQKVEFLVSFYNNEISEKSEIFDDQFSVERPDGSNFTLKIRSTKLEDSAMYFCASSEGSGSNTGELFFGEGSRLTVL.

This rearrangement joins TRBV28 to TRBJ2-1; D possibly corresponds to TRBD1 (6 bases). V shed 6 bases and J shed 8 bases, with 14 bases lying between them. Germline assignment: CDR1 MDHEN and CDR2 SYDVKM. The CDR3 consists of 13 residues. The CDR3 region is CASRPPGEDEQFF. The CDR3 DNA reads as TGTGCCAGCAGGCCCCCAGGGGAAGATGAGCAGTTCTTC. The full variable domain, rest sourced from reference TRBV28 and TRBJ2-1, is DVKVTQSSRYLVKRTGEKVFLECVQDMDHENMFWYRQDPGLGLRLIYFSYDVKMKEKGDIPEGYSVSREKKERFSLILESASTNQTSMYLCASRPPGEDEQFFGPGTRLTVL.

This clone appeared a few times. The gene calls are TRBV21-1 and TRBJ2-2; no check of the table's D call, TRBD2, against the DNA was made. TRBV21-1 is a listed pseudogene. The CDR3 loop spans 17 amino acids. DNA of the CDR3: TGTGCCAGCAGCAAAATAGGGGACTTTATGAACACCGGGGAGCTGTTTTTT. Its translation is CASSKIGDFMNTGELFF.

On this clone: At the DNA level, this CDR3 is encoded by other sequences in the same sample as well. The CDR3 bases are TGTGCCACCAGCAGAGATCGAGGGGACTATGGCTACACCTTC. This encodes CATSRDRGDYGYTF. J is TRBJ1-2 and V is TRBV15; TRBD1 is a possible D gene (5 bases). The CDR3 spans 14 residues. The V end lost 0 bases, the J end lost 3 bases, and 8 bases lay between the germline ends. Germline loops: CDR1 LNHNV, CDR2 YYDKDF (reference sequence).

The J gene is TRBJ2-1, the V gene TRBV16; D possibly corresponds to TRBD1 (6 bases). The CDR3 is made up of 14 amino acids. The germline V gene has CDR1 KGHSY and CDR2 FQNENV. Trimming left V 1 base short and J 2 bases short, with 6 bases between. CDR3 DNA sequence: TGTGCCAGCAGCCAATGGACAGCCTACAATGAGCAGTTCTTC. Its protein product is CASSQWTAYNEQFF.

The CDR3 spells CASSRRTGGGSGNTIYF. The CDR3 DNA sequence: TGTGCCAGCAGCAGACGGACAGGGGGGGGCTCTGGAAACACCATATATTTT. The V gene is TRBV7-2, the J gene TRBJ1-3; 10 bases map to TRBD1. This CDR3 spans 17 amino acids. The trim removed 5 bases at V and 0 bases at J, leaving 7 bases unmatched. CDR1 is SGHTA, CDR2 FQGNSA, per germline.

CDR3 residues: CASSLRGQRAYTF. The CDR3 DNA is TGTGCCAGCAGCTTAAGGGGGCAGAGGGCGTACACCTTC. This sequence joins TRBV7-2 and TRBJ1-2; TRBD1 matches at 7 bases. The CDR3 contains 13 residues. CDR1 is SGHTA, CDR2 FQGNSA, per germline. V gave up 2 bases and J gave up 11 bases; unmatched junction bases: 8.

V usage is TRBV19 and J usage is TRBJ2-3; TRBD2 agrees at 11 bases. CDR3 length: 16 amino acids. Germline trimming cut 5 bases from V and 2 bases from J; bases unmatched to any gene: 6. Germline V gene lookup returns CDR1 LNHDA and CDR2 SQIVND (reference sequence). The CDR3 sequence: CASSAGLAEITDTQYF. Written as DNA, the CDR3 is TGTGCCAGTAGTGCGGGACTAGCGGAGATCACAGATACGCAGTATTTT.

There are a few counts of this clone. This chain uses TRBV27 with TRBJ1-2; the match to TRBD1 covers 10 bases. Germline loops: CDR1 MNHEY, CDR2 SMNVEV (reference sequence). V was pared by 5 bases and J by 7 bases, with 7 bases of the junction left unmatched. This CDR3 has 14 amino acids. CDR3 nucleotides: TGTGCCAGCAGTCCCTCGACAGGGGGCTTTGGCTACACCTTC. The encoded protein is CASSPSTGGFGYTF.